Below, 23 T cell receptor beta chains from the same sample are listed, as sequenced in a study of cytomegalovirus exposure and HLA in healthy donors (TCRdb year 2017). The library was obtained by the immunoSEQ multiplex PCR assay. A mixture of 60 forward primers for TCR Vbeta segments and 13 reverse primers for TCR Jbeta segments was used in the multiplex PCR. Imported from immuneACCESS, the table was reduced by TCRdb to in-frame sequences with V and J called. These copies leave out some clones; in studies compared against another copy, an unresolved V gene accounts for under half, and the cause of the remainder is not known. This sample gives more than 95,000 clones in total; roughly 80% of them show up just once. 6% to 8% of the sample goes to the ten largest clones. The material sequenced was PBMCs. The origin of the receptors is a man aged 25-45 years in good health and CMV-seropositive.

This CDR3 reads CASSLDRGGVREKLFF. In DNA, the CDR3 is TGTGCCAGCAGTTTAGACAGGGGGGGCGTTAGGGAAAAACTGTTTTTT. The chain has TRBV6-5 and TRBJ1-4; TRBD1 matches at 9 bases. Germline assignment: CDR1 MNHEY and CDR2 SVGAGI. This CDR3 spans 16 amino acids. V lost 4 bases to trimming and J lost 8 bases; unmatched junction nucleotides: 11.

The chain links TRBV7-2 to TRBJ1-1; 7 bases map to TRBD1. This CDR3 spans 15 amino acids. The germline CDR1 and CDR2 sequences are SGHTA and FQGNSA. With V trimmed by 5 bases and J by 5 bases, 11 bases remained unmatched. The CDR3: CASSPYGGGQTEAFF. For the CDR3, the DNA is TGTGCCAGCAGCCCCTACGGAGGGGGCCAGACTGAAGCTTTCTTT. The whole variable domain, remainder taken from reference TRBV7-2 and TRBJ1-1, is GAGVSQSPSNKVTEKGKDVELRCDPISGHTALYWYRQSLGQGLEFLIYFQGNSAPDKSGLPSDRFSAERTGGSVSTLTIQRTQQEDSAVYLCASSPYGGGQTEAFFGQGTRLTVV.

The chain links TRBV19 to TRBJ2-4; possible D gene TRBD1, 6 bases. The V end lost 5 bases, the J end lost 3 bases, and 17 bases lay between the germline ends. The CDR3 covers 16 residues. CDR1 is LNHDA, CDR2 SQIVND, per germline (reference sequence). CDR3 in amino acids: CASSLLTGLVKNIQYF. CDR3 coding DNA: TGTGCCAGTAGTCTTCTGACAGGCTTGGTCAAAAACATTCAGTACTTC.

A word on this clone: Other DNA sequences in this sample translate to the same CDR3. The chain combines TRBV18 with TRBJ1-5; tentatively, D is TRBD1 (6 bases). V was pared by 2 bases and J by 5 bases, with 7 bases between. The germline V gene encodes CDR1 KGHSH and CDR2 LQKENI. This CDR3 is built from 13 residues. The CDR3 here is CASSPGGDQPQHF. The CDR3 nucleotides read TGTGCCAGCTCACCAGGGGGCGATCAGCCCCAGCATTTT.

The chain joins TRBV19 to TRBJ2-7, with D possibly matching TRBD1 (6 bases). V was cut by 5 bases and J by 2 bases, with 19 bases left in between. Germline V lookup: CDR1 LNHDA, CDR2 SQIVND (reference sequence). The CDR3 spans 16 residues. CDR3 sequence (DNA): TGTGCCAGTAGTCCATTGCCGGGACAACGAACCTACGAGCAGTACTTC. Its protein product is CASSPLPGQRTYEQYF.

DNA of the CDR3: TGTGCCATCAGTGAGTCGGAGAGTACCCTCCACTTT. Its protein is CAISESESTLHF. The gene calls are TRBV10-3 and TRBJ1-6; D uncertain. The CDR3 consists of 12 residues. With 0 bases removed from V and 14 bases from J, the gap between germline ends came to 8 bases. The germline CDR1 and CDR2 sequences are ENHRY and SYGVKD.

This rearrangement joins TRBV25-1 to TRBJ2-3; possible D gene TRBD2, 7 bases. CDR3 size: 16 residues. Between the trimmed V and J ends, which lost 1 base and 0 bases, there was a span of 11 bases. CDR1 is MGHDK, CDR2 SYGVNS, per germline. The CDR3 coding sequence is TGTGCCAGCAGTGAATCGGAGGGGGGGAGCACAGATACGCAGTATTTT. Translated, it gives CASSESEGGSTDTQYF. Filled out from reference TRBV25-1 and TRBJ2-3, the complete variable domain reads EADIYQTPRYLVIGTGKKITLECSQTMGHDKMYWYQQDPGMELHLIHYSYGVNSTEKGDLSSESTVSRIRTEHFPLTLESARPSHTSQYLCASSESEGGSTDTQYFGPGTRLTVL.

To note about this clone: The same CDR3 arises from other DNA sequences in this sample as well. The J gene is TRBJ2-5, the V gene TRBV30; D is uncertain. V lost 2 bases and J lost 2, with 9 bases in between. The CDR3 contains 13 residues. Germline V gene data show CDR1 as GTSNPN and CDR2 as SVGIG (reference sequence). CDR3: CAWSLLPQETQYF. The CDR3 bases are TGTGCCTGGAGTCTACTGCCACAAGAGACCCAGTACTTC.

This rearrangement joins TRBV7-3 to TRBJ1-2; 7 positions match TRBD1. This CDR3 comprises 15 residues. The germline gives CDR1 SGHTA, CDR2 FQGTGA. J lost 4 bases, V lost 5 bases, and 10 bases had no gene match. CDR3 loop: CASSPQQGTSYGYTF. CDR3 DNA: TGTGCCAGCAGCCCTCAACAGGGGACGAGCTATGGCTACACCTTC.

This chain connects TRBV14 to TRBJ2-1; D remains unclear. V lost 0 bases to trimming and J lost 0 bases, with 15 bases between them. Germline V gene data show CDR1 as SGHDN and CDR2 as FVKESK. The CDR3 is 18 residues long. In DNA, the CDR3 is TGTGCCAGCAGCCAAGATCGAGAAGTCCTGAGCTCCTACAATGAGCAGTTCTTC. It encodes CASSQDREVLSSYNEQFF.

This chain links TRBV5-6 with TRBJ1-2, with TRBD1 as a possible D gene (5 bases). The V gene lost 0 bases and the J gene lost 4 bases, with 13 bases spanning the gap. The CDR3 consists of 15 residues. The germline V gene encodes CDR1 SGHDT and CDR2 YYEEEE. DNA of the CDR3: TGTGCCAGCAGCTTGGATCAGGGCCAAACCTATGGCTACACCTTC. Its translation: CASSLDQGQTYGYTF.

The rearrangement joins TRBV7-2 to TRBJ2-5; 9 bases fit TRBD1. The CDR3 totals 15 residues. From germline, CDR1 is SGHTA and CDR2 FQGNSA. With 5 bases clipped from V and 5 bases from J, the junction kept 9 bases outside the gene matches. This chain's CDR3 is CASSPQGAMWETQYF. The CDR3 DNA follows: TGTGCCAGCAGCCCACAGGGGGCCATGTGGGAGACCCAGTACTTC.

This chain links TRBV5-4 with TRBJ1-4; TRBD1 is a possible D gene (6 bases). The germline CDR1 and CDR2 sequences are SGHNT and YYREEE (reference sequence). This CDR3 is built from 15 residues. Trimming cost V 0 bases and J 6 bases, with 12 bases left between them. In DNA, the CDR3 is TGTGCCAGCAGCTTGGGGGGGCGGGTTGATGAAAAACTGTTTTTT. Translated: CASSLGGRVDEKLFF.

This chain uses TRBV30 with TRBJ1-5; D not certain. The CDR3 is made up of 15 amino acids. Per the germline V gene, CDR1 is GTSNPN and CDR2 is SVGIG (reference sequence). The V end lost 1 base, the J end lost 4 bases, and 14 bases lay between the germline ends. The CDR3 region is CAWSEIAFPNQPQHF. The DNA for the CDR3 is TGTGCCTGGAGTGAGATAGCCTTTCCAAATCAGCCCCAGCATTTT.

The sample holds a few counts of this clone. The chain combines TRBV7-9 with TRBJ1-6, with D uncertain. This CDR3 is 12 amino acids long. V was cut by 5 bases and J by 7 bases, with 6 bases left in between. Germline V gives CDR1 SEHNR, CDR2 FQNEAQ (reference sequence). CDR3 DNA sequence: TGTGCCAGCAGCCCGGGGAATTCACCCCTCCACTTT. Translation: CASSPGNSPLHF.

CDR3 sequence (DNA): TGTGCCAGCAGCTTAGAGCGCCCAGGGGTTTATAGCAATCAGCCCCAGCATTTT. It codes for CASSLERPGVYSNQPQHF. V is TRBV7-8 and J is TRBJ1-5; D possibly corresponds to TRBD1 (6 bases). Germline CDR1 and CDR2: SGHVS and FQNEAQ. The CDR3 is made up of 18 amino acids. The V end was cut by 1 base, the J end by 0 bases, with 16 bases between.

The chain is built from TRBV4-3 and TRBJ2-1; TRBD1 agrees at 8 bases. Unmatched junction bases numbered 7, after V lost 4 bases and J lost 8 bases. The CDR3 is made up of 14 amino acids. The germline gives CDR1 LGHNA, CDR2 YSLEER. The CDR3 sequence: CASSRGQGRDEQFF. The CDR3 DNA reads as TGCGCCAGCAGCCGAGGACAGGGTAGGGATGAGCAGTTCTTC.

The rearrangement uses TRBV25-1 and TRBJ2-2; perhaps TRBD1 as D (5 bases). Germline V CDR1 and CDR2: MGHDK, SYGVNS. Trimming pared 1 base from V and 5 bases from J, leaving 14 bases between. This CDR3 spans 16 amino acids. This CDR3 reads CASSESTDRETGELFF. CDR3 sequence (DNA): TGTGCCAGCAGTGAATCGACAGACCGAGAAACCGGGGAGCTGTTTTTT.

J is TRBJ2-5 and V is TRBV4-2; a possible D gene is TRBD2 (5 bases). The length of the CDR3 is 14 residues. V was pared by 1 base and J by 4 bases, with 10 bases between. CDR1 and CDR2 (germline): LGHNA, YNFKEQ. The DNA for the CDR3 is TGTGCCAGCAGCCAAGCAGGTGCGGGAGAGACCCAGTACTTC. Protein product: CASSQAGAGETQYF.

This chain links TRBV4-3 with TRBJ2-1; 10 bases are shared with TRBD1. The CDR3 sequence is 14 residues long. With V trimmed by 1 base and J by 9 bases, 3 bases remained unmatched. From germline, CDR1 is LGHNA and CDR2 YSLEER. The DNA of the CDR3 is TGCGCCAGCAGCCAAGGACAGGGGGCGACTGAGCAGTTCTTC. Encoded protein: CASSQGQGATEQFF.

The rearrangement uses TRBV6-5 and TRBJ2-6, with TRBD1 matching over 8 bases. With 7 bases clipped from V and 3 bases from J, the junction kept 2 bases outside the gene matches. Per the germline V gene, CDR1 is MNHEY and CDR2 is SVGAGI. This CDR3 has 14 amino acids. The CDR3 loop is CASIDRGGANVLTF. The CDR3 DNA follows: TGTGCCAGCATTGACAGGGGTGGGGCCAACGTCCTGACTTTC.

The CDR3 spells CASSPTGKWEKLFF. Here the CDR3 DNA reads TGTGCCAGCAGCCCCACAGGGAAGTGGGAAAAACTGTTTTTT. The chain uses TRBV4-2 and TRBJ1-4, with TRBD1 as a possible D gene (6 bases). The CDR3 spans 14 residues. The V gene's germline CDR1 is LGHNA and CDR2 YNFKEQ. V lost 4 bases to trimming and J lost 8 bases, with 14 bases between them.

The chain couples TRBV4-2 to TRBJ2-7; 10 positions match TRBD2. Germline lookup yields CDR1 LGHNA and CDR2 YNFKEQ. V lost 0 bases and J lost 2; bases outside the gene matches: 7. The CDR3 covers 17 residues. CDR3 nucleotides: TGTGCCAGCAGCCAAGATTTAGGACTAGCGGCGACCTACGAGCAGTACTTC. Translation gives CASSQDLGLAATYEQYF.